The 4 T cell receptor beta chains presented below share a single source sample, sequenced in a study of hypomethylating agent response in myelodysplastic syndrome. Generated by immunoSEQ multiplex PCR, the TCRdb table keeps only in-frame clones and is missing some. The sample records over 5,000 clones, around 87% being singletons. This specimen consisted of bone marrow, obtained before or after starting hypomethylating agent treatment for myelodysplastic syndrome (not recorded which). The receptors were gathered from a human donor with myelodysplastic syndrome.

The chain is built from TRBV5-4 and TRBJ2-7, with 8 nucleotides matching TRBD1. The junction had 6 bases not matched to a gene; V was cut back by 4 bases and J by 3 bases. Germline CDR1 reads SGHNT; CDR2 reads YYREEE (reference sequence). This CDR3 contains 14 residues. Here the CDR3 reads CASSIGQGIYEQYF. CDR3 nucleotides: TGTGCCAGCAGCATCGGACAGGGAATCTACGAGCAGTACTTC. Complete variable domain (other parts from reference TRBV5-4 and TRBJ2-7): ETGVTQSPTHLIKTRGQQVTLRCSSQSGHNTVSWYQQALGQGPQFIFQYYREEENGRGNFPPRFSGLQFPNYSSELNVNALELDDSALYLCASSIGQGIYEQYFGPGTRLTVT.

The chain has TRBV5-1 and TRBJ1-2; weak D call: TRBD1 (6 bases). CDR1 is SGHRS, CDR2 YFSETQ, per germline. V was cut by 4 bases and J by 3 bases, with 13 bases left in between. This CDR3 region has 14 residues. The CDR3 loop reads CASSRQAADYGYTF. The CDR3 DNA reads as TGCGCCAGCAGCCGACAGGCGGCAGACTATGGCTACACCTTC.

This chain uses TRBV4-1 with TRBJ2-6, with 7 bases that match TRBD1. The length of the CDR3 is 20 residues. Per germline, CDR1 MGHRA and CDR2 YSYEKL. After removal of 3 bases from V and 0 bases from J, the junction contained 14 bases not matched to a gene. The CDR3: CASSHRSLGQRDSGANVLTF. CDR3 DNA: TGCGCCAGCAGCCATCGCTCCTTGGGACAGCGAGACTCTGGGGCCAACGTCCTGACTTTC.

The chain couples TRBV5-6 to TRBJ1-2; the D gene is possibly TRBD1 (5 bases). CDR3 size: 14 residues. V shed 0 bases and J shed 5 bases, with 11 bases lying between them. Per germline, CDR1 SGHDT and CDR2 YYEEEE. For the CDR3, the DNA is TGTGCCAGCAGCTTGGGGGGCCGGGGATATGGCTACACCTTC. It is translated as CASSLGGRGYGYTF. Complete variable domain (other parts from reference TRBV5-6 and TRBJ1-2): DAGVTQSPTHLIKTRGQQVTLRCSPKSGHDTVSWYQQALGQGPQFIFQYYEEEERQRGNFPDRFSGHQFPNYSSELNVNALLLGDSALYLCASSLGGRGYGYTFGSGTRLTVV.